The clone carrying this TCR beta chain was observed at least ten times. Its antigen is unidentified. These data come from a study of T cells in Graves' hyperthyroidism and ophthalmopathy. Study results and caveats: A model using 13 V-J features told ophthalmopathy apart from stable hyperthyroidism. Blood held most thyroid clonotypes expanded above 0.001 frequency.

Germline V gene lookup returns CDR1 DFQATT and CDR2 SNEGSKA (reference sequence). The CDR3 covers 13 residues. After removal of 5 bases from V and 4 bases from J, the junction contained 7 bases not matched to a gene. Amplification yielded TCR beta CDR3 regions, with RNA transcripts as the source. The study used the HTBI primer set for a first-round RT-PCR of the TCR CDR3. One entry per CDR3 protein, called by TCRdb with MiXCR from the multiplex PCR reads. Among hundreds of thousands of distinct CDR3 sequences listed, about 15% were seen once. The TCR comes from a woman aged 18 to 35 with Graves' hyperthyroidism. The J gene is TRBJ1-2, the V gene TRBV20-1, with 7 positions matching TRBD1. Sequencing used blood. CDR3 nucleotide sequence: TGCAGTGCTGGGAGCCGGGACAGCTATGGCTACACCTTC. Translation gives CSAGSRDSYGYTF.